This T cell receptor beta chain was recovered during a study of regulatory T cells in long-lasting Graves disease. At the level of the study: Under 3 months of antithyroid drugs had been taken by newly diagnosed Graves' patients.

CDR3 length: 13 amino acids. Deletions cut 3 bases from V and 3 bases from J, with 10 bases between. The germline V gene encodes CDR1 SGDLS and CDR2 YYNGEE. Specified time point: newly diagnosed GD, antithyroid drugs for less than 3 months. Generation of the TCR library employed RNA extracted from PBMCs. Study outcomes and limitations: Small sample size may have lowered accuracy. Peripheral blood alone, not thyroid tissue, underwent study.

Arm-PCR with iRepertoire HTBI primers amplified the CDR3 regions for these TCR beta libraries. A single record per CDR3 protein comes from TCRdb applying MiXCR to the multiplex PCR reads. The sample holds roughly 220,000 distinct CDR3 sequences, 15% to 20% seen once. This clonotype was picked up many times. As yet, its antigen is unknown. This chain uses TRBV9 with TRBJ2-7; D gene ambiguous. The specimen was peripheral blood mononuclear cells (PBMCs), collected at new diagnosis, from a patient treated with antithyroid drugs. The TCR originated in a female donor with Graves disease. Here the CDR3 DNA reads TGTGCCAGCAGCGCCGGACCGAACTACGAGCAGTACTTC. Translation gives CASSAGPNYEQYF.